One and the same sample provided the 29 T cell receptor beta chains below, sequenced in a study of cytomegalovirus exposure and HLA in healthy donors. The study ran its PCR with 60 Vbeta and 13 Jbeta primers. Only in-frame clones appear in the TCRdb table, and some are missing; sequencing was by immunoSEQ multiplex PCR. Of about 59,000 clones in the sample, over 60% are singletons; the top ten hold 6.8%. Sequenced: PBMCs. These receptors were taken from a man under 40 in good health and CMV-seropositive.

This sequence joins TRBV6-5 and TRBJ2-1; a weak D match, TRBD1 (6 bases). The CDR3 runs 14 residues. The V end was cut by 5 bases, the J end by 3 bases, with 11 bases between. In germline, CDR1 is MNHEY, CDR2 SVGAGI. The CDR3 spells CASSTEDSYNEQFF. CDR3 nucleotide sequence: TGTGCCAGCAGTACCGAGGACAGCTACAATGAGCAGTTCTTC.

V is TRBV9 and J is TRBJ1-6; 8 bases match TRBD1. The germline V gene encodes CDR1 SGDLS and CDR2 YYNGEE. There are 14 residues in the CDR3. The trim removed 6 bases at V and 7 bases at J, leaving 6 bases unmatched. The DNA of the CDR3 is TGTGCCAGCACCAAGGGACAGGAGAATTCACCCCTCCACTTT. Protein sequence: CASTKGQENSPLHF.

This clone showed up just once. In DNA form, the CDR3 reads TGCAGCGTTGACAGGGGGTACTATGGCTACACCTTC. It codes for CSVDRGYYGYTF. This sequence joins TRBV29-1 and TRBJ1-2; 7 positions agree with TRBD1. Germline V gives CDR1 SQVTM, CDR2 ANQGSEA. V shed 3 bases, J shed 3 bases, and the junction held 1 base outside the gene matches. CDR3 size: 12 residues.

This chain links TRBV5-1 with TRBJ2-7; tentatively, D is TRBD1 (6 bases). The CDR3 runs to 12 residues. CDR1 is SGHRS and CDR2 is YFSETQ in the germline V gene. V gave up 10 bases and J gave up 0 bases, with 11 bases separating them. The CDR3: CASRDNSYEQYF. As DNA, the CDR3 is TGCGCCTCCCGGGACAACTCCTACGAGCAGTACTTC.

The chain has TRBV28 and TRBJ1-1; 7 nucleotides agree with TRBD1. Germline values: CDR1 MDHEN, CDR2 SYDVKM. This CDR3 is built from 15 residues. J was trimmed by 7 bases and V by 4 bases; bases with no gene match: 12. The CDR3 protein is CASSSLAGTACEAFF. CDR3 coding DNA: TGTGCCAGCAGTTCTCTGGCCGGGACAGCCTGTGAAGCTTTCTTT.

The genes are TRBV9 and TRBJ2-7; 10 bases line up with TRBD1. Germline V gene sequence: CDR1 SGDLS, CDR2 YYNGEE. This CDR3 is built from 15 residues. The V gene end was trimmed by 3 bases and the J gene end by 4 bases; junction bases not matched to a gene: 7. The CDR3 region is CASSARQGAVYEQYF. CDR3 nucleotides: TGTGCCAGCAGCGCTAGACAGGGGGCGGTTTACGAGCAGTACTTC.

The chain employs TRBV27 and TRBJ1-3, with D unresolved. V lost 0 bases, J lost 4 bases, and 16 bases lay in between. This CDR3 is 17 amino acids long. Germline V gene lookup returns CDR1 MNHEY and CDR2 SMNVEV (reference sequence). CDR3 DNA sequence: TGTGCCAGCAGTTTATCCCCCGGACTCCTTACGGGAAACACCATATATTTT. This encodes CASSLSPGLLTGNTIYF.

The chain employs TRBV11-2 and TRBJ2-2, with 7 bases identical to TRBD1. The CDR3 has 14 residues. V was clipped by 5 bases and J by 5 bases; unmatched bases: 5. Germline-derived CDR1 and CDR2 are SGHAT and FQNNGV. The CDR3 DNA reads as TGTGCCAGCAGCCAAGACAGGGTAACCGGGGAGCTGTTTTTT. It yields the protein CASSQDRVTGELFF.

The chain carries TRBV29-1 and TRBJ1-2, with TRBD1 as a possible D gene (5 bases). Germline loops: CDR1 SQVTM, CDR2 ANQGSEA. The V and J ends lost 7 bases and 3 bases respectively, with 27 bases between them. The CDR3 sequence is 17 residues long. The CDR3 coding sequence is TGCAGCGCTTCACAAAGAGGGACTCAGGAGGGGTACTATGGCTACACCTTC. Its translation: CSASQRGTQEGYYGYTF.

This chain uses TRBV5-1 with TRBJ2-1, with 13 bases that match TRBD2. This CDR3 comprises 18 residues. Germline loops: CDR1 SGHRS, CDR2 YFSETQ. The junction had 7 bases not matched to a gene; V was cut back by 0 bases and J by 4 bases. The CDR3: CASSLATSGGASYNEQFF. The CDR3, as DNA: TGCGCCAGCAGCTTGGCAACTAGCGGGGGGGCCTCTTACAATGAGCAGTTCTTC.

The V call is TRBV30, the J call TRBJ1-2; D remains unclear. The CDR3 is made up of 13 amino acids. Germline CDR1 is GTSNPN and CDR2 is SVGIG (reference sequence). V dropped 0 bases and J dropped 3 bases, with 8 bases sitting between them. The CDR3 region has the DNA TGTGCCTGGAGTGTTAACAGAGACTATGGCTACACCTTC. It codes for CAWSVNRDYGYTF.

V is TRBV7-8 and J is TRBJ2-2; possible D gene TRBD1, 5 bases. In germline, CDR1 is SGHVS, CDR2 FQNEAQ. The CDR3 loop spans 17 amino acids. V was shortened by 3 bases and J by 4 bases, with 18 bases between the two germline ends. The CDR3 loop is CASSLPPETVITGELFF. As DNA, the CDR3 is TGTGCCAGCAGCTTGCCACCTGAGACAGTTATCACCGGGGAGCTGTTTTTT.

This rearrangement joins TRBV7-3 to TRBJ1-1; 7 nucleotides line up with TRBD1. The CDR3 extends over 14 amino acids. The V segment lost 4 bases and the J segment 0 bases; nucleotides outside the gene matches: 2. Per germline, CDR1 SGHTA and CDR2 FQGTGA. The CDR3 here is CASSYQGVNTEAFF. The CDR3 bases are TGTGCCAGCAGCTACCAGGGGGTGAACACTGAAGCTTTCTTT.

J is TRBJ1-2 and V is TRBV28, with 7 nucleotides matching TRBD1. The CDR3 is 13 residues long. Germline CDR1 MDHEN, CDR2 SYDVKM. V lost 5 bases to trimming and J lost 6 bases; unmatched junction nucleotides: 6. In nucleotides, the CDR3 is TGTGCCAGCAGTACGACAGGGAAAAATGGCTACACCTTC. It is translated as CASSTTGKNGYTF.

This chain connects TRBV7-2 to TRBJ1-1; TRBD1 matches 8 bases. The CDR3 totals 13 residues. Germline assignment: CDR1 SGHTA and CDR2 FQGNSA. The V and J ends lost 3 bases and 7 bases, in that order; junction bases with no gene match: 4. The CDR3 DNA is TGTGCCAGCAGCTTGGACAGGGAGAATGAAGCTTTCTTT. It specifies CASSLDRENEAFF. Full variable domain (remainder filled in from reference TRBV7-2 and TRBJ1-1): GAGVSQSPSNKVTEKGKDVELRCDPISGHTALYWYRQSLGQGLEFLIYFQGNSAPDKSGLPSDRFSAERTGGSVSTLTIQRTQQEDSAVYLCASSLDRENEAFFGQGTRLTVV.

V and J are TRBV7-5 and TRBJ2-7; the table's D call, TRBD2, has no DNA check behind it. TRBV7-5 is a listed pseudogene. CDR3 length: 13 residues. The CDR3 loop is CVTPFRFSYEQYF. DNA of the CDR3: TGTGTCACCCCCTTTAGATTCTCCTACGAGCAGTACTTC.

V and J are TRBV5-4 and TRBJ1-2; D gene ambiguous. The CDR3 has 14 residues. V lost 0 bases, J lost 4 bases, and 10 bases lay in between. Germline lookup yields CDR1 SGHNT and CDR2 YYREEE (reference sequence). CDR3 DNA: TGTGCCAGCAGCTTGGTGGGGAGCGTCTATGGCTACACCTTC. Translation: CASSLVGSVYGYTF.

This clone was seen more than once but under ten times. The gene calls are TRBV5-6 and TRBJ1-6, with D tentatively TRBD1 (5 bases). The CDR3 has 17 amino acids. Germline assignment: CDR1 SGHDT and CDR2 YYEEEE. Trimming cost V 4 bases and J 0 bases, with 14 bases left between them. The CDR3 protein is CASSQGLLSSYNSPLHF. In DNA, the CDR3 is TGTGCCAGCAGCCAGGGACTTCTAAGCTCCTATAATTCACCCCTCCACTTT.

The chain uses TRBV4-1 and TRBJ1-2; no firm D call. The germline V gene encodes CDR1 MGHRA and CDR2 YSYEKL. With 0 bases removed from V and 10 bases from J, the gap between germline ends came to 15 bases. The CDR3 has 14 residues. CDR3 sequence: CASSQDWEGLDYTF. The CDR3 region has the DNA TGCGCCAGCAGCCAAGATTGGGAGGGCTTGGACTACACCTTC.

This clone was seen a handful of times. The chain joins TRBV28 to TRBJ2-3; no clear D gene. Germline CDR1 and CDR2: MDHEN and SYDVKM. The CDR3 is 11 residues long. The germline V and J ends were trimmed by 8 bases and 9 bases, with 12 bases remaining between them. DNA for the CDR3: TGTGCCAGCGAAGTTTGGGCCACGCAGTATTTT. Translated, it gives CASEVWATQYF.

This clone has just a few counts. CDR3 residues: CSALRGSEKLFF. The CDR3 DNA is TGCAGCGCCCTTAGGGGTAGTGAAAAACTGTTTTTT. The gene calls are TRBV29-1 and TRBJ1-4; a possible D gene is TRBD1 (5 bases). CDR3 length equals 12 residues. Germline lookup yields CDR1 SQVTM and CDR2 ANQGSEA. The ends were cut back, 7 bases at V and 7 bases at J, with 13 bases in the middle.

The chain uses TRBV15 and TRBJ1-5; weak D call: TRBD1 (5 bases). CDR1 and CDR2 from the germline V gene are LNHNV and YYDKDF (reference sequence). CDR3 size: 15 residues. Trimming cost V 1 base and J 5 bases, with 12 bases left between them. The CDR3 loop is CATSRVTGYDQPQHF. The CDR3 nucleotides are TGTGCCACCAGCAGAGTAACAGGTTACGATCAGCCCCAGCATTTT.

The chain is built from TRBV27 and TRBJ2-7, with a possible D match to TRBD2 (6 bases). Trimming pared 7 bases from V and 4 bases from J, leaving 38 bases between. The CDR3 is 21 residues long. CDR1 is MNHEY, CDR2 SMNVEV, per germline (reference sequence). CDR3 residues: CASTPLGVTEMNRGGKYEQYF. The CDR3, as DNA: TGTGCCAGCACCCCACTCGGGGTGACGGAGATGAACCGTGGGGGGAAATACGAGCAGTACTTC.

The chain links TRBV15 to TRBJ1-5; 12 bases align to TRBD1. Germline V lookup: CDR1 LNHNV, CDR2 YYDKDF (reference sequence). The CDR3 is 18 residues long. The V gene end was trimmed by 1 base and the J gene end by 4 bases; junction bases not matched to a gene: 8. The CDR3 loop reads CATSRVGQGAWLNQPQHF. CDR3 sequence (DNA): TGTGCCACCAGCAGAGTGGGACAGGGGGCTTGGCTAAATCAGCCCCAGCATTTT.

CDR3 sequence: CASSSDREATNEQFF. CDR3 in DNA: TGCGCCAGCAGCTCAGACAGGGAGGCTACCAATGAGCAGTTCTTC. The rearrangement uses TRBV5-1 and TRBJ2-1, with D maybe TRBD1 (7 bases). Germline V gene lookup returns CDR1 SGHRS and CDR2 YFSETQ. The CDR3 is 15 residues long. The V end lost 3 bases, the J end lost 6 bases, and 16 bases lay between the germline ends.

The chain recombines TRBV19 with TRBJ2-6, with TRBD1 as a possible D gene (5 bases). The CDR3 is made up of 15 amino acids. The V and J ends lost 6 bases and 2 bases respectively, with 11 bases between them. Germline V CDR1 and CDR2: LNHDA, SQIVND (reference sequence). The CDR3 nucleotides read TGTGCCAGTAGAACCAGGGCGACTGGGGCCAACGTCCTGACTTTC. As protein: CASRTRATGANVLTF.

The chain recombines TRBV7-2 with TRBJ1-1; D may be TRBD1 (5 bases). The length of the CDR3 is 12 residues. Germline-derived CDR1 and CDR2 are SGHTA and FQGNSA. Trimming cost V 2 bases and J 8 bases, with 9 bases left between them. This CDR3 is CASSLQGSEAFF. The DNA of the CDR3 is TGTGCCAGCAGCTTACAGGGCAGCGAAGCTTTCTTT.

This clone has only a few counts. The chain recombines TRBV7-2 with TRBJ1-3; D may be TRBD1 (6 bases). Germline V gene sequence: CDR1 SGHTA, CDR2 FQGNSA. This CDR3 has 17 amino acids. V lost 1 base and J 0 bases, leaving 13 bases between the germline ends. The CDR3, as DNA: TGTGCCAGCAGCTTAGATTACAGGGTGACCTCTGGAAACACCATATATTTT. Its translation is CASSLDYRVTSGNTIYF. Looking up the rest from reference TRBV7-2 and TRBJ1-3 gives the full variable domain: GAGVSQSPSNKVTEKGKDVELRCDPISGHTALYWYRQSLGQGLEFLIYFQGNSAPDKSGLPSDRFSAERTGGSVSTLTIQRTQQEDSAVYLCASSLDYRVTSGNTIYFGEGSWLTVV.

The chain uses TRBV5-6 and TRBJ2-5, with TRBD2 identical over 11 bases. V gave up 5 bases and J gave up 1 base; unmatched junction bases: 4. In germline, CDR1 is SGHDT, CDR2 YYEEEE. The CDR3 totals 15 residues. This chain's CDR3 is CASRPTSGAQETQYF. Here the CDR3 DNA reads TGTGCCAGCAGGCCGACTAGCGGGGCCCAAGAGACCCAGTACTTC. Looking up the rest from reference TRBV5-6 and TRBJ2-5 gives the full variable domain: DAGVTQSPTHLIKTRGQQVTLRCSPKSGHDTVSWYQQALGQGPQFIFQYYEEEERQRGNFPDRFSGHQFPNYSSELNVNALLLGDSALYLCASRPTSGAQETQYFGPGTRLLVL.